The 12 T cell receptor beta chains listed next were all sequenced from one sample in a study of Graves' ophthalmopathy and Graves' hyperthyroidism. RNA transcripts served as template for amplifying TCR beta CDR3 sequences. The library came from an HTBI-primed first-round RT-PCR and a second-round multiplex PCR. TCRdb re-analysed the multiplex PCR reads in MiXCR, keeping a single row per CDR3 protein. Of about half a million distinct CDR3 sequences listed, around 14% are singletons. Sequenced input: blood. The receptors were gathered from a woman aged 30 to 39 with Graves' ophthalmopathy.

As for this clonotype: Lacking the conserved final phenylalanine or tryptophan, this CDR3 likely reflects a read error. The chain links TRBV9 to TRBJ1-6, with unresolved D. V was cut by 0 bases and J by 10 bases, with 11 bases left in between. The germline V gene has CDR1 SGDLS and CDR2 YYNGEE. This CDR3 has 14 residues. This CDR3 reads CASSVDPGSSPLHL. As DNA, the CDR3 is TGTGCCAGCAGCGTAGACCCGGGAAGCTCACCCCTCCACCTT.

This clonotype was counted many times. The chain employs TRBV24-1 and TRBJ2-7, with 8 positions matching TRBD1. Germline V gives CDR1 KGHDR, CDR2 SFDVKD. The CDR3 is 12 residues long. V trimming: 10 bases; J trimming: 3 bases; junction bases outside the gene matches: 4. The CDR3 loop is CATADRDYEQYF. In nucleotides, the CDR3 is TGTGCCACAGCGGACAGGGACTACGAGCAGTACTTC.

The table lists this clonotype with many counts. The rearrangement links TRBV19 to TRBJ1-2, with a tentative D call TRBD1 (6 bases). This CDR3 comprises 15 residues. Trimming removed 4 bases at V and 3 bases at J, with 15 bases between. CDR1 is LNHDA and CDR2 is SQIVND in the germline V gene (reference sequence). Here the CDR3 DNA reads TGTGCCAGTAGTACCGATTGGGGGCGCGACTATGGCTACACCTTC. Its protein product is CASSTDWGRDYGYTF.

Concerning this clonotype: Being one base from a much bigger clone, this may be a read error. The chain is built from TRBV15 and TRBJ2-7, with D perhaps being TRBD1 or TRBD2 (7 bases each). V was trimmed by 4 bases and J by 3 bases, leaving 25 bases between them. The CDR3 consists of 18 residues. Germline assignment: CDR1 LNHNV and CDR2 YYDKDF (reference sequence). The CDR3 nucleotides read TGTGCCACCAGCAAGGCCCTCAGGGGGGGAGGGCCGGACTACGAGCAGTACTTC. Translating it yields CATSKALRGGGPDYEQYF. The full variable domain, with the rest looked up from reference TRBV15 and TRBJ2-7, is DAMVIQNPRYQVTQFGKPVTLSCSQTLNHNVMYWYQQKSSQAPKLLFHYYDKDFNNEADTPDNFQSRRPNTSFCFLDIRSPGLGDTAMYLCATSKALRGGGPDYEQYFGPGTRLTVT.

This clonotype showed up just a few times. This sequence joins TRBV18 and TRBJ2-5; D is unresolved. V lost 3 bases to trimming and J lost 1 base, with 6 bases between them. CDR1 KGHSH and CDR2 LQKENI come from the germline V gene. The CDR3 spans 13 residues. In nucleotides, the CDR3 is TGTGCCAGCTCACCGGAGATCCAAGAGACCCAGTACTTC. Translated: CASSPEIQETQYF.

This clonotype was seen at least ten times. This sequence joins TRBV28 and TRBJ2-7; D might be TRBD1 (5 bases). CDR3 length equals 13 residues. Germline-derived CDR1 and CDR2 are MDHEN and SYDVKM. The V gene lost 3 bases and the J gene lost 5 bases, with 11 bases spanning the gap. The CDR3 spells CASSLSGPDEQYF. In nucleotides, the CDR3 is TGTGCCAGCAGTTTGTCAGGGCCGGACGAGCAGTACTTC.

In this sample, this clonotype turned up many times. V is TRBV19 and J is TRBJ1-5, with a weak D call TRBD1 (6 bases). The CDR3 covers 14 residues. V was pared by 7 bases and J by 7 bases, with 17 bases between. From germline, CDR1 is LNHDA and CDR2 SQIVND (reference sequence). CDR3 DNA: TGTGCCAGTAACCCCGGGACATTGGGGCAGCCCCAGCATTTT. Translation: CASNPGTLGQPQHF.

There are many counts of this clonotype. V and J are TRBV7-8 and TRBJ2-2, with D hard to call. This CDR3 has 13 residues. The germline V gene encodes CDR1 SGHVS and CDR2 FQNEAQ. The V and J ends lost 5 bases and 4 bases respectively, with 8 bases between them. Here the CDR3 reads CASSPSATGELFF. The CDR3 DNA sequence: TGTGCCAGCAGCCCCTCGGCCACCGGGGAGCTGTTTTTT.

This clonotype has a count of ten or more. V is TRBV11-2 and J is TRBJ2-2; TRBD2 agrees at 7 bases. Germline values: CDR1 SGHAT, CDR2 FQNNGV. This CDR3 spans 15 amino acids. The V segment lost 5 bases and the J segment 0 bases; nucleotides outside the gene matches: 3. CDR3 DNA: TGTGCCAGCAGCCGAGCGGGGACGAACACCGGGGAGCTGTTTTTT. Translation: CASSRAGTNTGELFF.

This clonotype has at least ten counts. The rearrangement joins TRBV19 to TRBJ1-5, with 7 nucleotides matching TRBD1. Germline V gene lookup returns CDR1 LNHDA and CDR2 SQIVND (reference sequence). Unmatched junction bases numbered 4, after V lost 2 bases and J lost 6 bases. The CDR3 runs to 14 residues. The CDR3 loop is CASSITGAGQPQHF. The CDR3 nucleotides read TGTGCCAGTAGTATAACAGGGGCAGGTCAGCCCCAGCATTTT. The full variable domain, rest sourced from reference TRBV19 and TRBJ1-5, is DGGITQSPKYLFRKEGQNVTLSCEQNLNHDAMYWYRQDPGQGLRLIYYSQIVNDFQKGDIAEGYSVSREKKESFPLTVTSAQKNPTAFYLCASSITGAGQPQHFGDGTRLSIL.

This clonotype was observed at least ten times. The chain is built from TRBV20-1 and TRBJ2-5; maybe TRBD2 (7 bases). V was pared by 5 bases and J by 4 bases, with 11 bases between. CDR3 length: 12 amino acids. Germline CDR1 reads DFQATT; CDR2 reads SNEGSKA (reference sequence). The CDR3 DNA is TGCAGTGCTCGTAGGGGGGGAGAGACCCAGTACTTC. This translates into CSARRGGETQYF.

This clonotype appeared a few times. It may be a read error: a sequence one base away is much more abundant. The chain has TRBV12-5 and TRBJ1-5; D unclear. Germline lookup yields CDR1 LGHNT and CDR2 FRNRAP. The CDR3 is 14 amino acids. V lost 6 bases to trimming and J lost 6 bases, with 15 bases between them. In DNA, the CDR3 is TGTGCTAGTGGGGCGTCGGGGTGTGGTCAGCCCCAGCATTTT. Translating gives CASGASGCGQPQHF.